Shown below are 12 T cell receptor beta chains from a single sample sequenced in a study of human T cells and chemical hapten exposure. Documented time point: patch test 1, 2 weeks after DPC sensitization. The treatment: therapeutic diphenylcyclopropenone sensitization with weekly scalp DPC. A single record per CDR3 protein comes from TCRdb applying MiXCR to the RACE reads. The data show roughly 360,000 distinct CDR3 sequences, roughly 5% seen once. Specimen: whole blood, collected in connection with sensitization to the hapten diphenylcyclopropenone (DPC). The receptors were sampled from a woman aged 45-65 years with alopecia areata. Some clones in this sample may be carry-over from other donors' samples.

This clonotype has just a few counts. This chain connects TRBV6-5 to TRBJ2-7; D is unclear. Germline lookup yields CDR1 MNHEY and CDR2 SVGAGI. The V and J ends lost 6 bases and 3 bases respectively, with 15 bases between them. The length of the CDR3 is 14 residues. This CDR3 reads CASSPRYNSYEQYF. CDR3 DNA sequence: TGTGCCAGCAGCCCCAGGTACAACAGCTACGAGCAGTACTTC.

This clonotype was counted at least ten times. CDR3 protein: CASSGGDTTYEQYF. The CDR3 nucleotides read TGTGCCAGCAGCGGAGGGGACACCACCTACGAGCAGTACTTC. This chain uses TRBV7-9 with TRBJ2-7; D is tentatively TRBD1 or TRBD2 (6 bases each). CDR1 and CDR2 (germline): SEHNR, FQNEAQ (reference sequence). Trimming took off 5 bases at V and 2 bases at J, with 13 bases between the two ends. CDR3 size: 14 residues.

In its sample, this clonotype was seen a few times. The gene calls are TRBV18 and TRBJ1-2, with D maybe TRBD1 (6 bases). The CDR3 covers 14 residues. Germline V gene lookup returns CDR1 KGHSH and CDR2 LQKENI. V lost 5 bases and J 5 bases, leaving 15 bases between the germline ends. CDR3 region: CASSSAWGAYGYTF. CDR3 DNA: TGTGCCAGCTCATCAGCGTGGGGGGCTTATGGCTACACCTTC.

J is TRBJ1-1 and V is TRBV7-9; D is unresolved. With 5 bases removed from V and 5 bases from J, the gap between germline ends came to 9 bases. There are 12 residues in the CDR3. CDR1 and CDR2 (germline): SEHNR, FQNEAQ (reference sequence). CDR3 bases: TGTGCCAGCAGCGCCGATCGGACTGAAGCTTTCTTT. This sequence encodes CASSADRTEAFF.

This clonotype has a handful of counts. The CDR3 coding sequence is TGCAGCGTTGACGGACAGTCGAGAGGTGAGCAGTTCTTC. It is translated as CSVDGQSRGEQFF. V usage is TRBV29-1 and J usage is TRBJ2-1; weak D call: TRBD1 (6 bases). The CDR3 extends over 13 amino acids. Trimming took 3 bases from V and 9 from J, leaving 15 bases between them. Germline V gene lookup returns CDR1 SQVTM and CDR2 ANQGSEA.

The table lists this clonotype with many counts. This chain uses TRBV6-2 or TRBV6-3 with TRBJ1-5; D unclear. The CDR3 consists of 15 residues. V lost 2 bases and J 5 bases, leaving 13 bases between the germline ends. The germline V gene has CDR1 MNHEY and CDR2 SVGEGT. CDR3 residues: CASSYSRLRDQPQHF. The CDR3 DNA follows: TGTGCCAGCAGTTACAGTCGGCTGCGAGATCAGCCCCAGCATTTT.

This chain joins TRBV2 and TRBJ2-5; D unresolved. Trimming removed 1 base from V and 0 bases from J, with 6 bases in between. The germline gives CDR1 SNHLY, CDR2 FYNNEI. CDR3 size: 14 residues. CDR3 loop: CASSEVLNQETQYF. In DNA, the CDR3 is TGTGCCAGCAGTGAAGTGCTGAACCAAGAGACCCAGTACTTC.

This clonotype was detected only a few times. V is TRBV29-1 and J is TRBJ2-2; D ambiguous. V lost 6 bases and J lost 3, with 14 bases in between. Germline CDR1 SQVTM, CDR2 ANQGSEA. The CDR3 spans 14 residues. The CDR3 DNA follows: TGCAGCGTGCGGCCGGGTCCTTACACCGGGGAGCTGTTTTTT. The encoded protein is CSVRPGPYTGELFF.

Many counts were recorded for this clonotype. The chain uses TRBV9 and TRBJ1-2; 10 bases agree with TRBD1. The CDR3 extends over 15 amino acids. The ends lost 0 bases at V and 8 bases at J; junction bases unmatched: 7. From germline, CDR1 is SGDLS and CDR2 YYNGEE. CDR3 coding DNA: TGTGCCAGCAGCGTAGGGCTAGGACAGGGGGTCGGCTACACCTTC. Amino acid sequence: CASSVGLGQGVGYTF. The complete variable domain, with remaining parts taken from reference TRBV9 and TRBJ1-2, reads DSGVTQTPKHLITATGQRVTLRCSPRSGDLSVYWYQQSLDQGLQFLIQYYNGEERAKGNILERFSAQQFPDLHSELNLSSLELGDSALYFCASSVGLGQGVGYTFGSGTRLTVV.

The sample holds many counts of this clonotype. The V call is TRBV29-1, the J call TRBJ2-3; D not certain. Trimming left V 7 bases short and J 2 bases short, with 16 bases between. The CDR3 covers 14 residues. Germline V gives CDR1 SQVTM, CDR2 ANQGSEA. Here the CDR3 reads CSASGTLLTDTQYF. The CDR3 nucleotides read TGCAGCGCGTCCGGAACCTTACTCACAGATACGCAGTATTTT.

In this sample, this clonotype turned up many times. This rearrangement joins TRBV7-2 to TRBJ2-7; TRBD2 might be the D (5 bases). Germline V gives CDR1 SGHTA, CDR2 FQGNSA. This CDR3 is 13 amino acids long. The V gene lost 5 bases and the J gene lost 0 bases, with 8 bases spanning the gap. The CDR3 nucleotides are TGTGCCAGCAGCCCGGGGATCTCCTACGAGCAGTACTTC. Protein: CASSPGISYEQYF.

This clonotype was found many times. This chain uses TRBV20-1 with TRBJ1-5, with a tentative D call TRBD1 (5 bases). V dropped 0 bases and J dropped 2 bases, with 8 bases sitting between them. Per the germline V gene, CDR1 is DFQATT and CDR2 is SNEGSKA (reference sequence). This CDR3 has 14 residues. In DNA form, the CDR3 reads TGCAGTGCTAGAGATACAGGTGGCAATCAGCCCCAGCATTTT. Translation: CSARDTGGNQPQHF.